These 8 T cell receptor beta chains came from one sample sequenced in a study of blood T cell repertoires in COVID-19. Here immunoSEQ multiplex PCR was the method, and the copy in TCRdb shows in-frame clones only, minus some. The sample contains tens of thousands of clones, about 85% of which appear only once. Sequencing was performed on peripheral blood. Receptors originate from a human donor in a cohort sampled during active COVID-19.

The genes are TRBV10-3 and TRBJ2-7, with D possibly matching TRBD2 (6 bases). This CDR3 comprises 14 residues. The V end was cut by 3 bases, the J end by 0 bases, with 9 bases between. CDR1 and CDR2 (germline): ENHRY, SYGVKD. CDR3 nucleotide sequence: TGTGCCATCAGTGACGGAGGGCCCTCCTACGAGCAGTACTTC. Its protein is CAISDGGPSYEQYF.

V is TRBV19 and J is TRBJ1-1, with a possible D match to TRBD1 (5 bases). Trimming removed 5 bases at V and 0 bases at J, with 16 bases between. In germline, CDR1 is LNHDA, CDR2 SQIVND (reference sequence). The CDR3 sequence is 16 residues long. The DNA of the CDR3 is TGTGCCAGTAGTCCCCCATCCAAGGGGTTGAACACTGAAGCTTTCTTT. Amino acid sequence: CASSPPSKGLNTEAFF.

A single count supports this clone. The rearrangement uses TRBV11-2 and TRBJ1-6; weak D call: TRBD1 (6 bases). Looked up from germline, CDR1 is SGHAT and CDR2 is FQNNGV. The CDR3 has 14 residues. V lost 3 bases, J lost 3 bases, and 6 bases lay in between. CDR3 sequence reads: CASSLDSYNSPLHF. The CDR3 nucleotides read TGTGCCAGCAGCTTGGACAGCTATAATTCACCCCTCCACTTT.

The genes are TRBV5-1 and TRBJ1-3, with D unclear. This CDR3 is built from 14 residues. The V gene lost 0 bases and the J gene lost 0 bases, with 4 bases spanning the gap. Germline CDR1 and CDR2: SGHRS and YFSETQ. CDR3 nucleotides: TGCGCCAGCAGCTTGGACGGCTCTGGAAACACCATATATTTT. Amino acid sequence: CASSLDGSGNTIYF.

This clone was seen once. The gene calls are TRBV3-1 (or the pseudogene TRBV3-2) and TRBJ1-3, with TRBD1 matching over 8 bases. The J segment lost 3 bases and the V segment lost 3 bases, leaving 4 bases of the junction unmatched. Per germline, CDR1 LGHDT and CDR2 YNNKEL (reference sequence). This CDR3 region has 15 residues. The chain's CDR3 is CASSQGQANGNTIYF. DNA for the CDR3: TGTGCCAGCAGCCAGGGACAGGCGAATGGAAACACCATATATTTT.

The table lists this clone with a few counts. The chain is built from TRBV3-1 (or the pseudogene TRBV3-2) and TRBJ1-4, with 7 bases that match TRBD1. Losses at the gene ends were 6 bases for V and 2 bases for J; bases not matched to a gene: 0. CDR1 LGHDT and CDR2 YNNKEL come from the germline V gene (reference sequence). CDR3 length: 13 amino acids. CDR3 residues: CASRDRTNEKLFF. The DNA of the CDR3 is TGTGCCAGCAGGGACAGGACTAATGAAAAACTGTTTTTT.

The V call is TRBV18, the J call TRBJ1-1; 7 nucleotides agree with TRBD1. This CDR3 comprises 13 residues. Germline V gene data show CDR1 as KGHSH and CDR2 as LQKENI. Unmatched junction bases numbered 5, after V lost 6 bases and J lost 4 bases. The CDR3 nucleotides are TGTGCCAGCTCGGGTCAGGGGGGCACTGAAGCTTTCTTT. Its protein product is CASSGQGGTEAFF.

This rearrangement joins TRBV7-8 to TRBJ1-2; D unclear. V was shortened by 1 base and J by 5 bases, with 14 bases between the two germline ends. The CDR3 is 15 amino acids. Germline CDR1 and CDR2: SGHVS and FQNEAQ. In nucleotides, the CDR3 is TGTGCCAGCAGCTTAGGGTCGGGGAAAGGGTATGGCTACACCTTC. It codes for CASSLGSGKGYGYTF.